This T cell receptor (beta chain) was recorded in a study of T cells after yellow fever vaccination. On the study more broadly: Preparation of the low-cell-number fractions used SMART-Seq v4 Ultra Low Input.

This clonotype has only a few counts. What it binds is not known. Points from the study as a whole: Clonotypes found in both CD4 and CD8 compartments made up a small share.

The authors made TCR cDNA by 5'RACE template switching, adding a universal primer site and UMIs. MiXCR was run by TCRdb on the 5' RACE reads, yielding one entry per CDR3 protein. Among some 220,000 distinct CDR3 sequences listed, around 3.1% were seen once. CDR1 MNHEY and CDR2 SMNVEV come from the germline V gene (reference sequence). This CDR3 is 16 amino acids long. Trimming removed 4 bases from V and 11 bases from J, with 21 bases in between. The chain has TRBV27 and TRBJ1-6, with TRBD1 as a possible D gene (6 bases). The sample here was CD4+ T cells sorted from PBMCs, taken 10 days after the yellow fever booster vaccination. The TCR was taken from a man between 18 and 29 years old who received the YFV17D yellow fever vaccine. CDR3 nucleotide sequence: TGTGCCAGCAGTTCACCCCTGACAGGTCGACGTACACCCCTCCACTTT. As protein: CASSSPLTGRRTPLHF.